This passage covers 29 T cell receptor beta chains from one sample sequenced in a study of blood T cell repertoires in COVID-19. Some clones are missing from TCRdb's copy, which holds only in-frame ones; the method was immunoSEQ multiplex PCR. Of about 100,000 clones listed, roughly 92% are singletons. What was sequenced was peripheral blood. The source of these receptors is a man aged 55 to 70 with acute or convalescent COVID-19.

This sequence joins TRBV5-1 and TRBJ2-3; 7 bases fit TRBD2. Germline lookup yields CDR1 SGHRS and CDR2 YFSETQ. Trimming at V came to 4 bases and at J to 0 bases, leaving 8 bases not matched to a gene. CDR3 size: 16 residues. The CDR3: CASSPGTITSTDTQYF. In nucleotides, the CDR3 is TGCGCCAGCAGCCCCGGGACTATTACTAGCACAGATACGCAGTATTTT.

The genes are TRBV5-6 and TRBJ1-6; D unresolved. The CDR3 covers 13 residues. With 2 bases removed from V and 10 bases from J, the gap between germline ends came to 10 bases. Germline assignment: CDR1 SGHDT and CDR2 YYEEEE. CDR3 coding DNA: TGTGCCAGCAGCTTAGCGCAAGGATCACCCCTCCACTTT. Protein: CASSLAQGSPLHF.

The chain has TRBV7-2 and TRBJ1-2, with D maybe TRBD1 (6 bases). V dropped 1 base and J dropped 8 bases, with 14 bases sitting between them. The germline V gene encodes CDR1 SGHTA and CDR2 FQGNSA. The CDR3 extends over 14 amino acids. CDR3 sequence reads: CASSLGQGPRGYTF. As DNA, the CDR3 is TGTGCCAGCAGCTTAGGTCAGGGGCCACGGGGCTACACCTTC.

This clone has ten or more counts. The chain combines TRBV10-2 with TRBJ2-3; 7 bases map to TRBD1. J gave up 0 bases and V 2 bases, and 2 bases lay outside the gene matches. The CDR3 runs 15 residues. From germline, CDR1 is WSHSY and CDR2 SAAADI. CDR3 residues: CASSETGDSTDTQYF. The CDR3 nucleotides read TGCGCCAGCAGTGAGACAGGGGATAGCACAGATACGCAGTATTTT.

V is TRBV12-5 and J is TRBJ2-5; maybe TRBD2 (7 bases). Trimming took off 6 bases at V and 0 bases at J, with 14 bases between the two ends. Germline V gene lookup returns CDR1 LGHNT and CDR2 FRNRAP. The CDR3 has 15 amino acids. CDR3 region: CASGWGRGYQETQYF. The CDR3 coding sequence is TGTGCTAGTGGCTGGGGGAGGGGGTACCAAGAGACCCAGTACTTC.

The chain uses TRBV6-5 and TRBJ2-1; 9 nucleotides line up with TRBD2. Germline-derived CDR1 and CDR2 are MNHEY and SVGAGI. With V trimmed by 2 bases and J by 10 bases, 6 bases remained unmatched. The CDR3 loop spans 14 amino acids. This CDR3 is CASSYGLAREEQFF. In DNA, the CDR3 is TGTGCCAGCAGTTACGGACTAGCGAGGGAAGAGCAGTTCTTC.

V gene TRBV30 combines with J gene TRBJ2-1; TRBD2 matches 13 bases. The germline V gene has CDR1 GTSNPN and CDR2 SVGIG (reference sequence). The CDR3 consists of 18 residues. Losses at the gene ends were 2 bases for V and 1 base for J; bases not matched to a gene: 8. The CDR3 DNA sequence: TGTGCCTGGAGTTCGGGACTAGCGGGGCCCCATTCCTACAATGAGCAGTTCTTC. Its translation is CAWSSGLAGPHSYNEQFF.

The rearrangement joins TRBV19 to TRBJ1-1; TRBD1 matches 7 bases. Trimming cost V 10 bases and J 4 bases; bases outside gene matches: 15. CDR1 and CDR2 (germline): LNHDA, SQIVND (reference sequence). The CDR3 runs 15 residues. The CDR3 region is CATRQGGGVSTEAFF. Written as DNA, the CDR3 is TGTGCCACCCGACAGGGCGGTGGGGTGAGCACTGAAGCTTTCTTT.

The chain couples TRBV3-1 (or the pseudogene TRBV3-2) to TRBJ2-1, with a weak D call TRBD1 (5 bases). CDR3 size: 12 residues. The germline CDR1 and CDR2 sequences are LGHDT and YNNKEL (reference sequence). The ends were cut back, 4 bases at V and 7 bases at J, with 8 bases in the middle. The CDR3 sequence: CASSLRVNEQFF. The DNA of the CDR3 is TGTGCCAGCAGCCTCAGGGTAAATGAGCAGTTCTTC.

J is TRBJ2-1 and V is TRBV3-1 (or the pseudogene TRBV3-2); TRBD1 might be the D (6 bases). V lost 1 base, J lost 9 bases, and 22 bases lay in between. The CDR3 loop spans 17 amino acids. From germline, CDR1 is LGHDT and CDR2 YNNKEL (reference sequence). The CDR3, as DNA: TGTGCCAGCAGCCAAGCCCCAAGGGGACATGTACCTGGTGAGCAGTTCTTC. The encoded protein is CASSQAPRGHVPGEQFF.

The gene calls are TRBV29-1 and TRBJ1-5; D is ambiguous. Germline CDR1 and CDR2: SQVTM and ANQGSEA. This CDR3 region has 14 residues. The germline V and J ends were trimmed by 5 bases and 0 bases, with 11 bases remaining between them. CDR3 sequence reads: CSVSGSISNQPQHF. The CDR3, as DNA: TGCAGCGTTAGCGGGTCGATTAGCAATCAGCCCCAGCATTTT. The full variable domain, its missing parts supplied by reference TRBV29-1 and TRBJ1-5, is SAVISQKPSRDICQRGTSLTIQCQVDSQVTMMFWYRQQPGQSLTLIATANQGSEATYESGFVIDKFPISRPNLTFSTLTVSNMSPEDSSIYLCSVSGSISNQPQHFGDGTRLSIL.

J is TRBJ2-7 and V is TRBV28, with 7 bases lining up with TRBD2. Germline V lookup: CDR1 MDHEN, CDR2 SYDVKM. This CDR3 comprises 12 residues. The junction had 2 bases not matched to a gene; V was cut back by 5 bases and J by 4 bases. The CDR3 spells CASSRLAYEQYF. The CDR3 nucleotides are TGTGCCAGCAGTCGACTAGCTTACGAGCAGTACTTC.

The gene calls are TRBV14 and TRBJ2-2, with TRBD1 as a possible D gene (6 bases). The CDR3 is 17 residues long. CDR1 and CDR2 from the germline V gene are SGHDN and FVKESK. Trimming left V 3 bases short and J 5 bases short, with 19 bases between. Written as DNA, the CDR3 is TGTGCCAGCAGCCAGTTTGATTACAGGGTTGCTACCGGGGAGCTGTTTTTT. The encoded protein is CASSQFDYRVATGELFF. The whole variable domain, remainder taken from reference TRBV14 and TRBJ2-2, is EAGVTQFPSHSVIEKGQTVTLRCDPISGHDNLYWYRRVMGKEIKFLLHFVKESKQDESGMPNNRFLAERTGGTYSTLKVQPAELEDSGVYFCASSQFDYRVATGELFFGEGSRLTVL.

V is TRBV19 and J is TRBJ1-4; the D is unclear. The CDR3 runs to 14 residues. The ends were cut back, 10 bases at V and 8 bases at J, with 20 bases in the middle. Germline lookup yields CDR1 LNHDA and CDR2 SQIVND (reference sequence). CDR3 region: CATRSLGGGEKLFF. DNA for the CDR3: TGTGCCACCAGGTCTCTCGGTGGAGGGGAAAAACTGTTTTTT.

This clone was detected only once. CDR3 sequence: CASSPPNGENSEQFF. CDR3 sequence (DNA): TGTGCCAGCTCACCACCGAACGGGGAAAATAGTGAGCAGTTCTTC. V is TRBV18 and J is TRBJ2-1; perhaps TRBD2 as D (5 bases). The CDR3 covers 15 residues. V was trimmed by 0 bases and J by 9 bases, leaving 15 bases between them. In germline, CDR1 is KGHSH, CDR2 LQKENI. The whole variable domain, filled in from reference TRBV18 and TRBJ2-1, reads NAGVMQNPRHLVRRRGQEARLRCSPMKGHSHVYWYRQLPEEGLKFMVYLQKENIIDESGMPKERFSAEFPKEGPSILRIQQVVRGDSAAYFCASSPPNGENSEQFFGPGTRLTVL.

V is TRBV9 and J is TRBJ1-5, with 7 bases identical to TRBD1. Germline V gene data show CDR1 as SGDLS and CDR2 as YYNGEE. Unmatched junction bases numbered 4, after V lost 0 bases and J lost 4 bases. The CDR3 totals 15 residues. CDR3 in DNA: TGTGCCAGCAGCGTAGGAGGGACAGAGAATCAGCCCCAGCATTTT. Translation gives CASSVGGTENQPQHF.

The chain couples TRBV29-1 to TRBJ2-2, with TRBD2 matching over 11 bases. The germline gives CDR1 SQVTM, CDR2 ANQGSEA. J gave up 5 bases and V 3 bases, and 2 bases lay outside the gene matches. The CDR3 consists of 14 residues. The CDR3 coding sequence is TGCAGCGTTGACACTAGCGGGAGTACCGGGGAGCTGTTTTTT. Translating it yields CSVDTSGSTGELFF.

V is TRBV30 and J is TRBJ1-2; D unresolved. The CDR3 has 12 amino acids. V was clipped by 5 bases and J by 2 bases, with 9 bases between them. CDR1 and CDR2 from the germline V gene are GTSNPN and SVGIG (reference sequence). This CDR3 reads CAWDPGNYGYTF. The CDR3 DNA reads as TGTGCCTGGGACCCGGGGAACTATGGCTACACCTTC.

The V gene is TRBV27, the J gene TRBJ2-1; D is undetermined. This CDR3 region has 13 residues. Germline-derived CDR1 and CDR2 are MNHEY and SMNVEV (reference sequence). The V end lost 3 bases, the J end lost 9 bases, and 12 bases lay between the germline ends. CDR3 residues: CASSLWWYSEQFF. DNA of the CDR3: TGTGCCAGCAGTTTGTGGTGGTATAGTGAGCAGTTCTTC.

This clone was observed once. This chain joins TRBV28 and TRBJ2-7; 9 nucleotides line up with TRBD2. The V gene's germline CDR1 is MDHEN and CDR2 SYDVKM. With 8 bases clipped from V and 2 bases from J, the junction kept 13 bases outside the gene matches. The CDR3 sequence is 16 residues long. Here the CDR3 reads CASRSPRGRAPYEQYF. CDR3 nucleotide sequence: TGTGCCAGCCGTTCCCCGCGCGGGAGGGCCCCCTACGAGCAGTACTTC.

V is TRBV6-5 and J is TRBJ1-2; D call uncertain. From germline, CDR1 is MNHEY and CDR2 SVGAGI. This CDR3 has 13 amino acids. Trimming left V 0 bases short and J 5 bases short, with 7 bases between. CDR3: CASSYSRVYGYTF. The CDR3 DNA reads as TGTGCCAGCAGTTACTCGAGGGTTTATGGCTACACCTTC.

Only one count was recorded for this clone. This chain links TRBV11-3 with TRBJ1-3; D is unresolved. Germline V gene sequence: CDR1 SGHNT, CDR2 YENEEA. Trimming cost V 0 bases and J 4 bases, with 13 bases left between them. The CDR3 runs to 16 residues. CDR3 region: CASSLDLRLHGNTIYF. The CDR3 region has the DNA TGTGCCAGCAGCTTAGATCTCAGGCTTCACGGAAACACCATATATTTT.

The rearrangement links TRBV6-5 to TRBJ1-4; a possible D gene is TRBD1 (5 bases). The CDR3 length is 12 residues. Per germline, CDR1 MNHEY and CDR2 SVGAGI. V dropped 11 bases and J dropped 4 bases, with 11 bases sitting between them. CDR3: CAGGTVNEKLFF. DNA of the CDR3: TGTGCCGGTGGGACTGTTAATGAAAAACTGTTTTTT.

V gene TRBV19 combines with J gene TRBJ2-5; 8 nucleotides match TRBD2. CDR3 size: 14 residues. V shed 5 bases, J shed 1 base, and the junction held 3 bases outside the gene matches. Germline assignment: CDR1 LNHDA and CDR2 SQIVND (reference sequence). The CDR3 spells CASSLAGGQETQYF. Written as DNA, the CDR3 is TGTGCCAGTAGTTTGGCGGGAGGCCAAGAGACCCAGTACTTC.

The V gene is TRBV3-1 (or the pseudogene TRBV3-2), the J gene TRBJ1-6; D is ambiguous. The V gene's germline CDR1 is LGHDT and CDR2 YNNKEL (reference sequence). V dropped 1 base and J dropped 4 bases, with 8 bases sitting between them. The CDR3 consists of 15 residues. In nucleotides, the CDR3 is TGTGCCAGCAGCCAAGGGACGGGGTATAATTCACCCCTCCACTTT. Protein product: CASSQGTGYNSPLHF.

The chain joins TRBV3-1 (or the pseudogene TRBV3-2) to TRBJ1-4; the match to TRBD1 covers 8 bases. The ends lost 0 bases at V and 3 bases at J; junction bases unmatched: 6. This CDR3 region has 17 residues. Germline V gene data show CDR1 as LGHDT and CDR2 as YNNKEL (reference sequence). CDR3 nucleotide sequence: TGTGCCAGCAGCCAAGATCAGGGGGCAGGGGCTAATGAAAAACTGTTTTTT. It is translated as CASSQDQGAGANEKLFF.

This clone was observed a few times. The chain carries TRBV12-3 or TRBV12-4 and TRBJ2-3; a weak D match, TRBD2 (5 bases). Trimming shortened V by 4 bases and J by 5 bases, and 7 bases separated the two germline ends. The CDR3 covers 12 residues. The CDR3 here is CASSYTRDTQYF. In DNA, the CDR3 is TGTGCCAGCAGTTACACTAGAGATACGCAGTATTTT.

DNA for the CDR3: TGTGCCAGCAGCTGGCTTTTCAGGGGGATCTCTGGGGCCAACGTCCTGACTTTC. It specifies CASSWLFRGISGANVLTF. This chain uses TRBV7-8 with TRBJ2-6; 7 bases agree with TRBD1. Trimming removed 4 bases from V and 0 bases from J; junction bases left unmatched: 9. Per germline, CDR1 SGHVS and CDR2 FQNEAQ. The CDR3 sequence is 18 residues long.

The genes are TRBV30 and TRBJ2-4, with TRBD2 matching 7 bases. CDR3 size: 16 residues. The germline gives CDR1 GTSNPN, CDR2 SVGIG (reference sequence). The ends lost 0 bases at V and 7 bases at J; junction bases unmatched: 12. This chain's CDR3 is CAWSVGRVGRRNIQYF. The CDR3 DNA reads TGTGCCTGGAGTGTAGGGAGGGTTGGACGGCGGAACATTCAGTACTTC.